Shown below are 26 T cell receptor beta chains from a single sample sequenced in a study of chemoradiotherapy in HPV16-positive cancers. Here immunoSEQ multiplex PCR was the method, and the copy in TCRdb shows in-frame clones only, minus some. Among about 29,000 clones listed, about 90% were seen once. The sequenced sample was blood, obtained from a patient who underwent chemoradiotherapy. The receptors were gathered from a human donor with HPV-associated anogenital cancer.

This clone was observed a single time. J is TRBJ1-2 and V is TRBV4-2, with D tentatively TRBD1 (5 bases). V was trimmed by 0 bases and J by 4 bases, leaving 27 bases between them. Germline lookup yields CDR1 LGHNA and CDR2 YNFKEQ. The CDR3 covers 20 residues. The CDR3 region is CASSQDPQTGTASTRYGYTF. The CDR3, as DNA: TGTGCCAGCAGCCAAGATCCACAAACCGGGACGGCCTCTACTCGCTATGGCTACACCTTC.

The chain joins TRBV7-8 to TRBJ2-7; TRBD1 agrees at 9 bases. Germline assignment: CDR1 SGHVS and CDR2 FQNEAQ. This CDR3 spans 17 amino acids. V was clipped by 3 bases and J by 2 bases; unmatched bases: 11. In DNA, the CDR3 is TGTGCCAGCAGCTTGTTGGGGACGACAGGGGGAACCTACGAGCAGTACTTC. Protein: CASSLLGTTGGTYEQYF.

This chain links TRBV5-1 with TRBJ1-1, with D perhaps TRBD1 (5 bases). V gave up 3 bases and J gave up 1 base, with 7 bases separating them. Germline values: CDR1 SGHRS, CDR2 YFSETQ. The CDR3 totals 13 residues. The CDR3 coding sequence is TGCGCCAGCAGCTCACAGGAGAACACTGAAGCTTTCTTT. This sequence encodes CASSSQENTEAFF.

The rearrangement uses TRBV5-1 and TRBJ2-5, with D maybe TRBD1 (6 bases). The CDR3 has 18 residues. V gave up 4 bases and J gave up 5 bases, with 27 bases separating them. Germline loops: CDR1 SGHRS, CDR2 YFSETQ. The DNA for the CDR3 is TGCGCCAGCAGCCCCCCCAGGGAGTGGGGGCGGGTGGGGGAGACCCAGTACTTC. It is translated as CASSPPREWGRVGETQYF. The whole variable domain, remainder taken from reference TRBV5-1 and TRBJ2-5, is KAGVTQTPRYLIKTRGQQVTLSCSPISGHRSVSWYQQTPGQGLQFLFEYFSETQRNKGNFPGRFSGRQFSNSRSEMNVSTLELGDSALYLCASSPPREWGRVGETQYFGPGTRLLVL.

The V gene is TRBV11-2, the J gene TRBJ2-3; D uncertain. V shed 3 bases and J shed 1 base, with 8 bases lying between them. Germline V gives CDR1 SGHAT, CDR2 FQNNGV. The CDR3 extends over 14 amino acids. The CDR3 region has the DNA TGTGCCAGCAGCTTTGGTGGGGGCACAGATACGCAGTATTTT. This translates into CASSFGGGTDTQYF.

CDR3 sequence: CASSLGANSFYGYTF. The CDR3 region has the DNA TGTGCCAGCAGCTTAGGGGCCAATTCCTTTTATGGCTACACCTTC. The V call is TRBV7-2, the J call TRBJ1-2; no reliable D call. CDR3 length: 15 residues. Germline V gene lookup returns CDR1 SGHTA and CDR2 FQGNSA. With 1 base removed from V and 5 bases from J, the gap between germline ends came to 14 bases.

The rearrangement uses TRBV5-5 and TRBJ2-7; 9 bases are a match to TRBD2. V trimming: 0 bases; J trimming: 3 bases; junction bases outside the gene matches: 13. CDR3 size: 18 residues. Germline V gene sequence: CDR1 SGHKS, CDR2 YYEKEE (reference sequence). CDR3 sequence reads: CASSLGPSAGGILYEQYF. The DNA of the CDR3 is TGTGCCAGCAGCTTGGGCCCCTCCGCGGGGGGGATTCTCTACGAGCAGTACTTC. The whole variable domain, remainder taken from reference TRBV5-5 and TRBJ2-7, is DAGVTQSPTHLIKTRGQQVTLRCSPISGHKSVSWYQQVLGQGPQFIFQYYEKEERGRGNFPDRFSARQFPNYSSELNVNALLLGDSALYLCASSLGPSAGGILYEQYFGPGTRLTVT.

CDR3 amino acids: CASSTRTGGSYEQYF. The CDR3, as DNA: TGTGCCAGTAGTACCAGGACAGGGGGATCCTACGAGCAGTACTTC. This chain joins TRBV19 and TRBJ2-7; 10 positions agree with TRBD1. The CDR3 spans 15 residues. Germline assignment: CDR1 LNHDA and CDR2 SQIVND (reference sequence). V lost 4 bases and J lost 1; bases outside the gene matches: 4.

For the CDR3, the DNA is TGTGCCAGCTCACCTTGGGAGTCCGGGGAGCTGTTTTTT. Protein: CASSPWESGELFF. This chain links TRBV18 with TRBJ2-2, with D perhaps matching TRBD2 (5 bases). Germline V gene data show CDR1 as KGHSH and CDR2 as LQKENI. Trimming shortened V by 3 bases and J by 6 bases, and 8 bases separated the two germline ends. The CDR3 contains 13 residues. The variable domain in full, completed from reference TRBV18 and TRBJ2-2, reads NAGVMQNPRHLVRRRGQEARLRCSPMKGHSHVYWYRQLPEEGLKFMVYLQKENIIDESGMPKERFSAEFPKEGPSILRIQQVVRGDSAAYFCASSPWESGELFFGEGSRLTVL.

Only one count was recorded for this clone. The V and J genes are TRBV7-2 and TRBJ2-3; D might be TRBD1 or TRBD2, each matching 5 bases. The V end was cut by 11 bases, the J end by 4 bases, with 13 bases between. This CDR3 has 12 amino acids. Germline values: CDR1 SGHTA, CDR2 FQGNSA. CDR3 sequence (DNA): TGTGCCGGTCGGGGCGTCTCAGATACGCAGTATTTT. It is translated as CAGRGVSDTQYF.

The chain uses TRBV10-3 and TRBJ2-7; TRBD2 is a possible D gene (6 bases). The ends were cut back, 4 bases at V and 1 base at J, with 14 bases in the middle. The CDR3 loop spans 15 amino acids. Germline lookup yields CDR1 ENHRY and CDR2 SYGVKD. The CDR3 DNA follows: TGTGCCATCAGTGGAGGAGGGACGGGTTCCTACGAGCAGTACTTC. Its protein product is CAISGGGTGSYEQYF.

The chain combines TRBV18 with TRBJ1-2, with 7 bases identical to TRBD1. The CDR3 contains 13 residues. Per germline, CDR1 KGHSH and CDR2 LQKENI. V gave up 3 bases and J gave up 3 bases; unmatched junction bases: 1. The CDR3 DNA reads as TGTGCCAGCTCACCCGGGACAGACTATGGCTACACCTTC. It yields the protein CASSPGTDYGYTF.

The count of this clone is one. The CDR3 sequence: CASSQEWGWGTNEKLFF. CDR3 nucleotides: TGCGCCAGCAGCCAAGAGTGGGGGTGGGGGACTAATGAAAAACTGTTTTTT. J is TRBJ1-4 and V is TRBV4-3; weak D call: TRBD1 (5 bases). Germline V gene lookup returns CDR1 LGHNA and CDR2 YSLEER. The length of the CDR3 is 17 residues. The germline V and J ends were trimmed by 0 bases and 2 bases, with 13 bases remaining between them.

This clone was counted once. The chain has TRBV2 and TRBJ1-2; 7 positions agree with TRBD1. The CDR3 runs to 15 residues. After removal of 4 bases from V and 5 bases from J, the junction contained 10 bases not matched to a gene. CDR1 is SNHLY and CDR2 is FYNNEI in the germline V gene. The CDR3 protein is CASSGGPGQRYGYTF. In nucleotides, the CDR3 is TGTGCCAGCAGTGGGGGCCCGGGACAGAGGTATGGCTACACCTTC.

J is TRBJ1-1 and V is TRBV7-9, with D tentatively TRBD1 (6 bases). The germline CDR1 and CDR2 sequences are SEHNR and FQNEAQ (reference sequence). The CDR3 is 13 amino acids. Trimming stripped 1 base from V and 7 bases from J, with 10 bases between. This CDR3 is CASSLGGGIEAFF. The CDR3 DNA reads TGTGCCAGCAGCTTAGGAGGGGGGATTGAAGCTTTCTTT. The variable domain in full, with the rest retrieved from reference TRBV7-9 and TRBJ1-1, is DTGVSQNPRHKITKRGQNVTFRCDPISEHNRLYWYRQTLGQGPEFLTYFQNEAQLEKSRLLSDRFSAERPKGSFSTLEIQRTEQGDSAMYLCASSLGGGIEAFFGQGTRLTVV.

Here the CDR3 reads CASSRAREEEQYF. Written as DNA, the CDR3 is TGTGCCAGTAGTAGGGCGCGGGAGGAAGAGCAGTACTTC. This sequence joins TRBV19 and TRBJ2-7, with 8 bases that match TRBD2. J was trimmed by 7 bases and V by 4 bases; bases with no gene match: 6. Germline values: CDR1 LNHDA, CDR2 SQIVND (reference sequence). This CDR3 contains 13 residues.

V usage is TRBV7-2 and J usage is TRBJ2-7; 8 bases line up with TRBD2. CDR1 and CDR2 from the germline V gene are SGHTA and FQGNSA. Losses at the gene ends were 4 bases for V and 6 bases for J; bases not matched to a gene: 5. This CDR3 is 13 amino acids long. The CDR3 spells CASSYGTRGEQYF. The CDR3 region has the DNA TGTGCCAGCAGCTACGGGACTAGAGGCGAGCAGTACTTC.

The V call is TRBV5-8, the J call TRBJ1-5; D possibly corresponds to TRBD1 (6 bases). Germline CDR1 SGHTS, CDR2 YDEGEE. The CDR3 is made up of 13 amino acids. Trimming shortened V by 2 bases and J by 7 bases, and 10 bases separated the two germline ends. The CDR3 sequence is CASSLRQAQPQHF. In DNA form, the CDR3 reads TGTGCCAGCAGCTTAAGACAGGCCCAGCCCCAGCATTTT. Filled out from reference TRBV5-8 and TRBJ1-5, the complete variable domain reads EAGVTQSPTHLIKTRGQQATLRCSPISGHTSVYWYQQALGLGLQFLLWYDEGEERNRGNFPPRFSGRQFPNYSSELNVNALELEDSALYLCASSLRQAQPQHFGDGTRLSIL.

The DNA for the CDR3 is TGTGCCTGGGGGCAGGGGGTCTCCTACGAGCAGTACTTC. Protein product: CAWGQGVSYEQYF. The chain uses TRBV30 and TRBJ2-7, with TRBD1 identical over 7 bases. Germline lookup yields CDR1 GTSNPN and CDR2 SVGIG (reference sequence). This CDR3 contains 13 residues. Unmatched junction bases numbered 4, after V lost 5 bases and J lost 0 bases.

This chain uses TRBV7-8 with TRBJ1-5; tentative D call: TRBD1 (5 bases). Per germline, CDR1 SGHVS and CDR2 FQNEAQ. The CDR3 has 13 residues. Trimming left V 5 bases short and J 7 bases short, with 12 bases between. Here the CDR3 reads CASSPPGRQPQHF. CDR3 nucleotide sequence: TGTGCCAGCAGCCCACCAGGGAGGCAGCCCCAGCATTTT.

This clone was counted once. The chain joins TRBV5-4 to TRBJ1-2; 7 bases line up with TRBD1. CDR1 and CDR2 from the germline V gene are SGHNT and YYREEE (reference sequence). V gave up 4 bases and J gave up 0 bases; unmatched junction bases: 9. The CDR3 has 16 amino acids. The CDR3 reads CASSRPGTDSNYGYTF. CDR3 bases: TGTGCCAGCAGCCGCCCCGGGACAGACTCTAACTATGGCTACACCTTC.

The rearrangement joins TRBV7-2 to TRBJ2-5, with 14 bases fitting TRBD2. There are 16 residues in the CDR3. Germline V gene lookup returns CDR1 SGHTA and CDR2 FQGNSA. Trimming removed 5 bases from V and 4 bases from J; junction bases left unmatched: 6. The CDR3 is CASSQKGLAGGETQYF. The CDR3 nucleotides are TGTGCCAGCAGCCAGAAAGGACTAGCGGGGGGAGAGACCCAGTACTTC.

This clone was counted once. The chain is built from TRBV27 and TRBJ1-1, with D possibly being TRBD1 (6 bases). CDR3 size: 13 residues. V shed 8 bases and J shed 4 bases, with 14 bases lying between them. Germline V gives CDR1 MNHEY, CDR2 SMNVEV (reference sequence). DNA for the CDR3: TGTGCCAGCCTCCGATGGGGGGCCACTGAAGCTTTCTTT. The encoded protein is CASLRWGATEAFF.

The rearrangement joins TRBV18 to TRBJ1-5; 7 bases are a match to TRBD1. Trimming took 3 bases from V and 4 from J; bases not matched to a gene: 3. The germline V gene encodes CDR1 KGHSH and CDR2 LQKENI. The CDR3 has 14 amino acids. CDR3 DNA sequence: TGTGCCAGCTCACCGGACAGGAGGAATCAGCCCCAGCATTTT. Translated: CASSPDRRNQPQHF.

This sequence joins TRBV7-3 and TRBJ2-1, with D unresolved. This CDR3 spans 14 amino acids. Per the germline V gene, CDR1 is SGHTA and CDR2 is FQGTGA. Trimming removed 1 base from V and 1 base from J, with 5 bases in between. Written as DNA, the CDR3 is TGTGCCAGCAGCTTAAGCTATTCCTACAATGAGCAGTTCTTC. Residues: CASSLSYSYNEQFF.

The chain recombines TRBV19 with TRBJ2-7; 9 bases line up with TRBD1. CDR3 length: 15 amino acids. From germline, CDR1 is LNHDA and CDR2 SQIVND (reference sequence). V gave up 5 bases and J gave up 5 bases; unmatched junction bases: 10. CDR3 DNA: TGTGCCAGTAGTCTCTCACAGGGGGCTGTCAACGAGCAGTACTTC. Its translation: CASSLSQGAVNEQYF.